The clone carrying this T cell receptor (beta chain) was counted a single time. The sample originates from a study of blood T cell repertoires in COVID-19. On the study more broadly: There were acute and convalescent COVID-19 samples, and they came from the United States, Italy and Spain. PBMCs, B-cell-depleted T cells, or T cells were the source of the cDNA or gDNA that made up the material.

Trimming removed 0 bases from V and 6 bases from J, with 18 bases in between. The CDR3 consists of 17 residues. Authors' processing steps: Estimation of nucleated cell counts relied on the amplification of reference gene primers. Sequencing was performed with immunoSEQ multiplex PCR; in TCRdb, only in-frame clones are kept and a portion is missing. V and J calls and clone size follow that table, whereas D and trimming were derived from the DNA. The sample holds 100,000 to 150,000 clones, 86% seen once. The chain carries TRBV23-1 and TRBJ2-4; possibly TRBD1 for D (8 bases). TRBV23-1 is an ORF, with its function uncertain. This clonotype originated in a man aged 40-50 years with acute or convalescent COVID-19. Sequenced sample: peripheral blood. CDR3: CASSQSGENRGGNIQYF. The CDR3 DNA reads as TGCGCCAGCAGTCAATCAGGGGAAAACAGGGGGGGAAACATTCAGTACTTC.